Presented here are 16 T cell receptor beta chains from one specimen sequenced in a study of beta chain features in type 1 diabetes (dated by TCRdb to 2017 to 2018). The library was built by means of the immunoSEQ multiplex PCR assay. All of the isolated RNA was reverse transcribed with the High Capacity cDNA Reverse Transcription Kit, so expressed TCRB transcripts were sequenced. TCRdb stores this immuneACCESS table with in-frame sequences only. Part of the clones is absent; in the studies checked, under half of the shortfall reflects unresolved V genes, and no reason is known for the rest. The sample yields roughly 38,000 clones; around 63% were counted once. The ten largest clones add up to 1.5% to 2% of the sample. The antigens these receptors bind are not known. What the research found in general, with its limitations: A moderate but significant shortening of TCRB CDR3 length was observed in type 1 diabetes patients in all four CD4+ subsets.

Source material: Tregs from blood. This specimen's cell subset or site label, per the study, means: regulatory CD4+ T cells. These receptors were collected from a man aged 25-40 years with type 1 diabetes. Some clones in this sample may be carry-over from other donors' samples.

The chain carries TRBV19 and TRBJ1-5; the D gene is possibly TRBD1 (6 bases). CDR1 and CDR2 (germline): LNHDA, SQIVND (reference sequence). V was clipped by 6 bases and J by 9 bases, with 12 bases between them. This CDR3 spans 12 amino acids. The CDR3 nucleotides are TGTGCCAGTAGCCTCAGGGGTGGGCCCCAGCATTTT. Residues: CASSLRGGPQHF.

The V call is TRBV6-1, the J call TRBJ1-5; possible D gene TRBD1, 5 bases. CDR1 and CDR2 from the germline V gene are MNHNS and SASEGT. V was pared by 6 bases and J by 3 bases, with 15 bases between. The CDR3 runs to 15 residues. Written as DNA, the CDR3 is TGTGCCAGCAGCTGGTCGGGGGGTCCCAATCAGCCCCAGCATTTT. Translation: CASSWSGGPNQPQHF.

This clone was counted between two and nine times. V usage is TRBV5-1 and J usage is TRBJ2-7; 7 nucleotides match TRBD1. The junction had 8 bases not matched to a gene; V was cut back by 4 bases and J by 1 base. The length of the CDR3 is 15 residues. The germline V gene has CDR1 SGHRS and CDR2 YFSETQ. The DNA of the CDR3 is TGCGCCAGCAGCGCCGTTGGGACAGCATCCTACGAGCAGTACTTC. Translated: CASSAVGTASYEQYF.

The rearrangement uses TRBV30 and TRBJ1-2; weak D call: TRBD1 (5 bases). The V end lost 0 bases, the J end lost 8 bases, and 16 bases lay between the germline ends. Looked up from germline, CDR1 is GTSNPN and CDR2 is SVGIG (reference sequence). The CDR3 runs to 14 residues. Here the CDR3 reads CAWSVQLGVGGYTF. The DNA for the CDR3 is TGTGCCTGGAGTGTACAATTAGGGGTAGGGGGCTACACCTTC.

CDR3 sequence: CASSFFRAGQFF. Written as DNA, the CDR3 is TGTGCCAGCAGCTTTTTTAGGGCGGGGCAGTTCTTC. The V gene is TRBV7-2, the J gene TRBJ2-1; a possible D gene is TRBD2 (5 bases). Trimming stripped 3 bases from V and 12 bases from J, with 12 bases between. The CDR3 covers 12 residues. Germline-derived CDR1 and CDR2 are SGHTA and FQGNSA.

The chain recombines TRBV11-2 with TRBJ2-1, with D unclear. Trimming shortened V by 5 bases and J by 9 bases, and 14 bases separated the two germline ends. This CDR3 spans 13 amino acids. The germline CDR1 and CDR2 sequences are SGHAT and FQNNGV. CDR3 residues: CASSPRLSFEQFF. The CDR3 DNA follows: TGTGCCAGCAGCCCCCGTTTGAGTTTTGAGCAGTTCTTC.

The CDR3: CAASLEGAEQFF. The CDR3 DNA reads as TGTGCCGCCAGCCTTGAGGGTGCCGAGCAGTTCTTC. This chain links TRBV2 with TRBJ2-1; weak D call: TRBD2 (5 bases). Germline CDR1 SNHLY, CDR2 FYNNEI. V lost 11 bases and J 10 bases, leaving 18 bases between the germline ends. There are 12 residues in the CDR3.

The genes are TRBV5-1 and TRBJ2-5; a weak D match, TRBD1 (5 bases). Germline V gene sequence: CDR1 SGHRS, CDR2 YFSETQ. The CDR3 loop spans 15 amino acids. V lost 0 bases, J lost 5 bases, and 14 bases lay in between. CDR3 coding DNA: TGCGCCAGCAGCTTGGGGACAACGTCTGTGGAGACCCAGTACTTC. It codes for CASSLGTTSVETQYF.

The gene calls are TRBV6-6 and TRBJ2-7; 8 bases line up with TRBD2. This CDR3 is 14 amino acids long. After removal of 6 bases from V and 4 bases from J, the junction contained 8 bases not matched to a gene. Germline CDR1 is MNHNY and CDR2 is SVGAGI (reference sequence). The CDR3 DNA follows: TGTGCCAGCAGCCGCTCCGGGAGGGGTTACGAGCAGTACTTC. Residues: CASSRSGRGYEQYF.

V gene TRBV18 combines with J gene TRBJ1-2, with 9 bases fitting TRBD1. In germline, CDR1 is KGHSH, CDR2 LQKENI. The trim removed 9 bases at V and 6 bases at J, leaving 11 bases unmatched. This CDR3 region has 14 residues. Here the CDR3 reads CASSVRDRVDGYTF. CDR3 nucleotides: TGTGCCAGTTCTGTCCGGGACAGGGTTGATGGCTACACCTTC.

In DNA, the CDR3 is TGTGCCAGCTCACCGGGAGGGAACTACGAGCAGTACTTC. Translation: CASSPGGNYEQYF. The rearrangement links TRBV18 to TRBJ2-7; 7 nucleotides agree with TRBD2. The CDR3 length is 13 residues. CDR1 KGHSH and CDR2 LQKENI come from the germline V gene. Unmatched junction bases numbered 2, after V lost 3 bases and J lost 3 bases.

This chain connects TRBV28 to TRBJ1-1; no clear D gene. The CDR3 is 14 amino acids. V was pared by 8 bases and J by 1 base, with 14 bases between. The germline gives CDR1 MDHEN, CDR2 SYDVKM. CDR3 in amino acids: CASSSGGSNTEAFF. The CDR3 DNA is TGTGCCAGCTCCTCAGGAGGCTCGAACACTGAAGCTTTCTTT.

This clone was recorded a few times. The V call is TRBV4-3, the J call TRBJ1-1, with TRBD1 matching over 7 bases. This CDR3 region has 14 residues. Germline lookup yields CDR1 LGHNA and CDR2 YSLEER. The CDR3 is CPGCRTGEFTEAFF. CDR3 DNA: TGCCCCGGGTGTCGTACAGGGGAGTTTACTGAAGCTTTCTTT.

V gene TRBV2 combines with J gene TRBJ2-7; D is possibly TRBD2 (7 bases). The CDR3 loop spans 13 amino acids. Germline V gene data show CDR1 as SNHLY and CDR2 as FYNNEI. Between the trimmed V and J ends, which lost 7 bases and 4 bases, there was a span of 14 bases. CDR3 protein: CASKGGRVYEQYF. The CDR3 nucleotides read TGTGCCAGCAAGGGGGGGCGCGTGTACGAGCAGTACTTC. Using reference TRBV2 and TRBJ2-7 for the parts outside the CDR3, the full variable domain is EPEVTQTPSHQVTQMGQEVILRCVPISNHLYFYWYRQILGQKVEFLVSFYNNEISEKSEIFDDQFSVERPDGSNFTLKIRSTKLEDSAMYFCASKGGRVYEQYFGPGTRLTVT.

This clone appeared a few times. V gene TRBV7-8 combines with J gene TRBJ1-2; 7 bases align to TRBD1. Losses at the gene ends were 4 bases for V and 4 bases for J; bases not matched to a gene: 12. The CDR3 is made up of 16 amino acids. Germline V CDR1 and CDR2: SGHVS, FQNEAQ. CDR3 protein: CASSSPLETGIYGYTF. The CDR3 DNA reads as TGTGCCAGCAGCTCCCCCTTGGAGACAGGGATCTATGGCTACACCTTC.

This chain links TRBV10-3 with TRBJ2-5, with TRBD2 matching over 7 bases. The CDR3 has 14 residues. Germline V gene sequence: CDR1 ENHRY, CDR2 SYGVKD. V shed 4 bases, J shed 5 bases, and the junction held 7 bases outside the gene matches. Written as DNA, the CDR3 is TGTGCCATCAGTGGTTCGGGGGAGGGGGAGACCCAGTACTTC. Its translation: CAISGSGEGETQYF.